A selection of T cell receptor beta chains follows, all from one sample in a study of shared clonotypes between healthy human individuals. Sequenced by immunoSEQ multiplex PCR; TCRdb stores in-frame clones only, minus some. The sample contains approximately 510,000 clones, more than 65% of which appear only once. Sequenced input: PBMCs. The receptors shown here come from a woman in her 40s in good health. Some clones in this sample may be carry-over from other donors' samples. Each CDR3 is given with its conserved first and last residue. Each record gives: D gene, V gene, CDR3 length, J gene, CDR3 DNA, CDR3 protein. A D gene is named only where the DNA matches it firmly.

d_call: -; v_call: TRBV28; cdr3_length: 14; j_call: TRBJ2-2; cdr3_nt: TGTGCCAGCAAAAGCTCCTCCGAGTCCGGGGAGCTGTTTTTT; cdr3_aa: CASKSSSESGELFF
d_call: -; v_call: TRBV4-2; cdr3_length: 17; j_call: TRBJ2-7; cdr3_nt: TGTGCCAGCAGCCAAGATGTTGGAGGGGGCGCGCAAAGGGAGCAGTACTTC; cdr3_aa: CASSQDVGGGAQREQYF
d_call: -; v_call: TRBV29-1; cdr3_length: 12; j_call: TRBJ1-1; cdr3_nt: TGCAGCGTTGCTTGGGGGGACACTGAAGCTTTCTTT; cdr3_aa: CSVAWGDTEAFF
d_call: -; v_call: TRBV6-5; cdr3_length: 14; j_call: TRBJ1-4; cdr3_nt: TGTGCCAGCAGTTACAAGGGGGTCGGTGAAAAACTGTTTTTT; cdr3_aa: CASSYKGVGEKLFF
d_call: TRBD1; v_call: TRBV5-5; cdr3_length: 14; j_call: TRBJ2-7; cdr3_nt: TGTGCCAGCAGCTCCGGGACAGGGACCCACGAGCAGTACTTC; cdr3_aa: CASSSGTGTHEQYF
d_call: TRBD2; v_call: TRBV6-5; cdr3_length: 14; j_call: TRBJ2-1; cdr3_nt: TGTGCCAGCAGTCGGACTAGCGGAGGCGGGGAGCAGTTCTTC; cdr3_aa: CASSRTSGGGEQFF
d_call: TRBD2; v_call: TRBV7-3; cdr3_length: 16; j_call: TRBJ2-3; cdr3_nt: TGTGCCAGCAGTCCAAGTAAGGCGGGAGGGGCAGATACGCAGTATTTT; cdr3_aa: CASSPSKAGGADTQYF
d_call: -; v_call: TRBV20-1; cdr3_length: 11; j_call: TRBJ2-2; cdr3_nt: TGCAGTGCTTCGTCAACCGGGGAGCTGTTTTTT; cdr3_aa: CSASSTGELFF
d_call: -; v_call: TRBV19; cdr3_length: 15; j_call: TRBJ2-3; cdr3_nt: TGTGCCAGTAGTAGGAGGGACCCTAGCACAGATACGCAGTATTTT; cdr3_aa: CASSRRDPSTDTQYF
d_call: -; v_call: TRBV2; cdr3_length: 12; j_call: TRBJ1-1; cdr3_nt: TGTGCCAGCAAACAGACGAACACTGAAGCTTTCTTT; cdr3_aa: CASKQTNTEAFF